This note documents a single T cell receptor (beta chain) sequence. The antigen is not known. Patients had chemo-refractory metastatic non-small-cell lung cancer and received focal radiation plus CTLA-4 blockade that used ipilimumab. This sample was included in a study of radiotherapy plus CTLA-4 blockade in lung cancer. Looking at the study overall: With approximately 30% of patients having disease control, objective responses were seen in less than 20%.

Study conclusions and caveats: Among blood TCR repertoires after radiotherapy plus ipilimumab, tumor-derived clones expanded. Interferon-beta, together with early blood T cell clone dynamics, reportedly best predicted response.

Germline values: CDR1 SNHLY, CDR2 FYNNEI. After removal of 5 bases from V and 0 bases from J, the junction contained 3 bases not matched to a gene. This CDR3 region has 14 residues. Profiling relied on immunoSEQ multiplex PCR, and the TCRdb table lists in-frame clones only, not all of them. The data hold over 75,000 clones, with roughly four fifths observed a single time. The chain joins TRBV2 to TRBJ1-1, with 7 bases aligning to TRBD1. Specimen: peripheral blood, collected from a patient treated with radiotherapy plus ipilimumab. The receptor was derived from a human donor with non-small cell lung cancer who had stable disease on radiotherapy plus ipilimumab. This CDR3 reads CASSRQGMNTEAFF. CDR3 DNA: TGTGCCAGCAGTCGACAGGGCATGAACACTGAAGCTTTCTTT.